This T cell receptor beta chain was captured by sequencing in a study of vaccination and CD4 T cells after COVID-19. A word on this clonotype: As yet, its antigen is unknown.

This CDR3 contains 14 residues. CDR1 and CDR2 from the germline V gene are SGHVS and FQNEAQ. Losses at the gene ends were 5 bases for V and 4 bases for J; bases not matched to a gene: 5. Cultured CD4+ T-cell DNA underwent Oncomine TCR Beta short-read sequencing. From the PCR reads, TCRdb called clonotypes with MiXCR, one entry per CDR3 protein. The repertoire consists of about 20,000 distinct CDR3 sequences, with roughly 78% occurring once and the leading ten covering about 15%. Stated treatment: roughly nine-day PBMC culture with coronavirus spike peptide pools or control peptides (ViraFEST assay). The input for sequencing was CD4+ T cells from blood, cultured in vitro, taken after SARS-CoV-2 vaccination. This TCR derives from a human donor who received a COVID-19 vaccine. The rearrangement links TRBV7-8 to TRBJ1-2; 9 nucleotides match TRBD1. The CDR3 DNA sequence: TGTGCCAGCAGCGGAGGGACAGGGTTCTATGGCTACACCTTC. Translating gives CASSGGTGFYGYTF.